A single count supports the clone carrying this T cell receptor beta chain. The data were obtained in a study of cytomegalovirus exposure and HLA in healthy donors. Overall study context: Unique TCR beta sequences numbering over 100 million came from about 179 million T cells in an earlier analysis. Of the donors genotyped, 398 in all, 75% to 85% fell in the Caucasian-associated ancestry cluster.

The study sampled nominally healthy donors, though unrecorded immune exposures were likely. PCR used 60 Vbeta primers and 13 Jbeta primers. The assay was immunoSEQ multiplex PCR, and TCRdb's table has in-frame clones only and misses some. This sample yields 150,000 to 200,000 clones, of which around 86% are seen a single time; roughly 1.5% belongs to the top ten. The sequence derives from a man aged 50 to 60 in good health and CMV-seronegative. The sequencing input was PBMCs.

CDR3 coding DNA: TGCGCCAGCAGCCGGGGGAACGGGGAGCTGTTTTTT. As protein: CASSRGNGELFF. V gene TRBV5-1 combines with J gene TRBJ2-2; D is possibly TRBD2 (6 bases). V gave up 4 bases and J gave up 7 bases, with 8 bases separating them. The CDR3 is made up of 12 amino acids. Germline V gene lookup returns CDR1 SGHRS and CDR2 YFSETQ.